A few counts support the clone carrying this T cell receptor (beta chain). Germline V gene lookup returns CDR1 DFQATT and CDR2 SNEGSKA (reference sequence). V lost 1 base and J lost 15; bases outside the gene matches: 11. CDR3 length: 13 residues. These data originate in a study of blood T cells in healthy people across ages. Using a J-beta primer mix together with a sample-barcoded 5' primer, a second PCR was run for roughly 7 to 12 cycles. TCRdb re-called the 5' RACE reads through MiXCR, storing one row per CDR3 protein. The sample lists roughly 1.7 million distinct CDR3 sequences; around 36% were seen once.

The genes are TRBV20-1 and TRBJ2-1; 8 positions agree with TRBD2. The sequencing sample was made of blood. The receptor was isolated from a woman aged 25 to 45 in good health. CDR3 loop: CSARVGSGEFLFF. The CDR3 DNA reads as TGCAGTGCTAGAGTGGGTAGCGGGGAGTTTCTGTTCTTC.